Presented here are 10 T cell receptor beta chains from one specimen sequenced in a study of shared clonotypes between healthy human individuals. This table comes from immunoSEQ multiplex PCR, and its TCRdb copy is limited to in-frame clones, with some not included. The sample gives hundreds of thousands of clones, around three quarters of which show up once; 9.5% to 15% is in the top ten. Sequenced sample: PBMCs. Every receptor here comes from a woman between 40 and 55 years old in good health. Some clones in this sample may be carry-over from other donors' samples.

As regards this clone: With only one base between it and a far larger clone, this is likely a read error. The chain joins TRBV7-9 to TRBJ1-1; possibly TRBD1 for D (5 bases). Per the germline V gene, CDR1 is SEHNR and CDR2 is FQNEAQ (reference sequence). The CDR3 totals 14 residues. The CDR3 region is CASSLQGRNTEASF. The CDR3, as DNA: TGTGCCAGCAGCTTACAGGGCCGGAACACTGAAGCTTCCTTT.

A few counts support this clone. The rearrangement links TRBV6-6 to TRBJ1-5; D may be TRBD1 (6 bases). CDR1 and CDR2 from the germline V gene are MNHNY and SVGAGI (reference sequence). V lost 0 bases and J lost 6, with 12 bases in between. The CDR3 has 15 amino acids. CDR3 nucleotide sequence: TGTGCCAGCAGTTACTCGAAGGGGGGTGGTCAGCCCCAGCATTTT. It specifies CASSYSKGGGQPQHF.

The chain carries TRBV27 and TRBJ2-5; no definite D call. Germline assignment: CDR1 MNHEY and CDR2 SMNVEV (reference sequence). V shed 10 bases and J shed 2 bases, with 14 bases lying between them. The CDR3 covers 13 residues. The CDR3 sequence is CANPSPGQETQYF. The CDR3 nucleotides read TGTGCCAACCCCAGCCCGGGTCAAGAGACCCAGTACTTC.

The chain joins TRBV4-1 to TRBJ2-1, with unresolved D. V lost 2 bases and J lost 6, with 17 bases in between. CDR1 MGHRA and CDR2 YSYEKL come from the germline V gene. CDR3 length: 16 residues. The CDR3 is CASSQFGGPLVNEQFF. CDR3 bases: TGCGCCAGCAGCCAATTCGGCGGACCATTGGTCAATGAGCAGTTCTTC.

The V and J genes are TRBV7-8 and TRBJ2-2; D is unresolved. The CDR3 has 15 amino acids. Germline V gene lookup returns CDR1 SGHVS and CDR2 FQNEAQ. With 5 bases removed from V and 7 bases from J, the gap between germline ends came to 17 bases. The CDR3 sequence is CASSADGKLGGELFF. CDR3 coding DNA: TGTGCCAGCAGCGCAGACGGCAAACTCGGCGGGGAGCTGTTTTTT. Full variable domain (rest looked up from reference TRBV7-8 and TRBJ2-2): GAGVSQSPRYKVAKRGQDVALRCDPISGHVSLFWYQQALGQGPEFLTYFQNEAQLDKSGLPSDRFFAERPEGSVSTLKIQRTQQEDSAVYLCASSADGKLGGELFFGEGSRLTVL.

Notes on this clone: Its ends do not fully match the called genes, so a read error is possible. The V gene is TRBV7-2, the J gene TRBJ1-4; no clear D. The CDR3 contains 14 residues. Germline loops: CDR1 SGHTA, CDR2 FQGNSA. For the CDR3, the DNA is TGTGCCAGCAGCTTGGAAGGTGCTAACGAAAAACTGTTTTTT. Translated, it gives CASSLEGANEKLFF.

The chain has TRBV5-6 and TRBJ2-2, with 9 bases lining up with TRBD1. V was pared by 4 bases and J by 2 bases, with 6 bases of the junction left unmatched. CDR3 size: 16 residues. Germline V gene sequence: CDR1 SGHDT, CDR2 YYEEEE. CDR3 sequence reads: CASSLRTGANTGELFF. The CDR3, as DNA: TGTGCCAGCAGCCTGAGGACAGGGGCCAACACCGGGGAGCTGTTTTTT. Variable domain in full (rest from reference TRBV5-6 and TRBJ2-2): DAGVTQSPTHLIKTRGQQVTLRCSPKSGHDTVSWYQQALGQGPQFIFQYYEEEERQRGNFPDRFSGHQFPNYSSELNVNALLLGDSALYLCASSLRTGANTGELFFGEGSRLTVL.

This clone is a singleton in its sample. The chain employs TRBV15 and TRBJ2-7; 11 positions match TRBD2. Germline V gene data show CDR1 as LNHNV and CDR2 as YYDKDF (reference sequence). The V and J ends lost 6 bases and 4 bases, in that order; junction bases with no gene match: 5. The CDR3 covers 14 residues. The CDR3 loop reads CATRPGLAVYEQYF. The CDR3 DNA reads as TGTGCCACCAGACCGGGACTAGCGGTATACGAGCAGTACTTC.

On this clone: This likely stems from a read error, as it lies one base from a far larger clone. The V call is TRBV6-1, the J call TRBJ2-7; TRBD1 might be the D (7 bases). Germline values: CDR1 MNHNS, CDR2 SASEGT. The ends were cut back, 7 bases at V and 5 bases at J, with 15 bases in the middle. This CDR3 is built from 13 residues. In nucleotides, the CDR3 is TGTGCCAGCACGACCGGAGGGGGCGACGAGCAGTACTTC. Residues: CASTTGGGDEQYF.

The chain has TRBV6-5 and TRBJ1-6; D gene uncertain. The CDR3 has 10 amino acids. CDR1 is MNHEY and CDR2 is SVGAGI in the germline V gene. Trimming took 3 bases from V and 15 from J, leaving 6 bases between them. In DNA, the CDR3 is TGTGCCAGCAGTTATAATAACCTCCACTTT. Translation gives CASSYNNLHF.